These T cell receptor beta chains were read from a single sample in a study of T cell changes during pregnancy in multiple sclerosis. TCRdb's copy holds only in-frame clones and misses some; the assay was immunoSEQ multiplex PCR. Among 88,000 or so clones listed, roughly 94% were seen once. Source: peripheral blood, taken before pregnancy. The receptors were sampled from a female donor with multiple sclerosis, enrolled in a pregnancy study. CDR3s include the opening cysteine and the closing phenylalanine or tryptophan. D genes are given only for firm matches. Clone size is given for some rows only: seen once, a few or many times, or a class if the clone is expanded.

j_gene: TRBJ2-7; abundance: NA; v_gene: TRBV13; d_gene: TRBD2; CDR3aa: CASSFSGASYEQYF; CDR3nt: TGTGCCAGCAGCTTCAGCGGGGCCTCCTACGAGCAGTACTTC
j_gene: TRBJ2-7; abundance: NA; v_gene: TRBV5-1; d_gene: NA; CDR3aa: CASSLTGSYEQYF; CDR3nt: TGCGCCAGCAGCTTGACAGGGTCCTACGAGCAGTACTTC
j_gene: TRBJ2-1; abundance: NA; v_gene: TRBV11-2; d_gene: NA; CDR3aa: CATGRGRGMYDEQFF; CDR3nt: TGTGCCACGGGGCGGGGGCGGGGAATGTACGATGAGCAGTTCTTC
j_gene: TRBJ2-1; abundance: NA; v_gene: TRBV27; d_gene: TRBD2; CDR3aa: CASSRLAGGRRRQFF; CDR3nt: TGTGCCAGCAGTCGACTAGCGGGGGGTAGGAGGCGGCAGTTCTTC
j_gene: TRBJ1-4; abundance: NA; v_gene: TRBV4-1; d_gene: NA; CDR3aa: CASSLVVVNEKLFF; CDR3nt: TGCGCCAGCAGCCTCGTCGTTGTTAATGAAAAACTGTTTTTT
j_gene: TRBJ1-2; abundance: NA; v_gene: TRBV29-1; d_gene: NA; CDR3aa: CSATGMGLDYGYTF; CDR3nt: TGCAGCGCAACCGGGATGGGTTTGGACTATGGCTACACCTTC
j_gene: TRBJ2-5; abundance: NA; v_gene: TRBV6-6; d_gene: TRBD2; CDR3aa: CASSWAPVDRGAQYF; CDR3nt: TGTGCCAGCAGTTGGGCCCCCGTCGACCGGGGGGCCCAGTACTTC
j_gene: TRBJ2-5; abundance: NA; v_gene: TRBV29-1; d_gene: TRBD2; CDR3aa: CSVDPVGGETQYF; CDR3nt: TGCAGCGTTGATCCAGTCGGGGGGGAGACCCAGTACTTC
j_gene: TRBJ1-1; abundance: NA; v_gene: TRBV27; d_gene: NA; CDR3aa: CASSLQSYTEAFF; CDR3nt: TGTGCCAGCAGTTTACAGTCTTACACTGAAGCTTTCTTT
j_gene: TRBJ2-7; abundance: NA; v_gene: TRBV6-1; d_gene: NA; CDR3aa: CASSVRDIQSYEQYF; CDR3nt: TGTGCCAGCAGTGTTCGGGACATACAGTCCTACGAGCAGTACTTC
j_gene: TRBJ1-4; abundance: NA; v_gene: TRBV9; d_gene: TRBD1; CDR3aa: CASSNTGAGEKLFF; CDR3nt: TGTGCCAGCAGCAACACAGGGGCGGGGGAAAAACTGTTTTTT
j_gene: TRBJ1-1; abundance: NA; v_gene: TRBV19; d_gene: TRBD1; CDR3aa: CASSTRGFPEAFF; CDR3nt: TGTGCCAGTAGTACCAGGGGGTTCCCTGAAGCTTTCTTT
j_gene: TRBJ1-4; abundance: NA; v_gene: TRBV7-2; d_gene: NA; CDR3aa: CASSLGRLYNEKLFF; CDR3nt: TGTGCCAGCAGCTTAGGCAGGCTATATAATGAAAAACTGTTTTTT
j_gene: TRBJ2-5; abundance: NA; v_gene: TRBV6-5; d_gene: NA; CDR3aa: CASSYSWERETQYF; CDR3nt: TGTGCCAGCAGTTACTCCTGGGAGAGGGAGACCCAGTACTTC
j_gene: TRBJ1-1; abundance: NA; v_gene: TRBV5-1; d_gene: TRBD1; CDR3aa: CASSLGDRGIPEAFF; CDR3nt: TGCGCCAGCAGCTTGGGGGACAGGGGAATACCTGAAGCTTTCTTT
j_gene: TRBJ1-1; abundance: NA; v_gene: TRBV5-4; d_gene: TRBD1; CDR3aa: CASSLPGQGLMNTEAFF; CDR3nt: TGTGCCAGCAGTCTACCGGGACAGGGACTCATGAACACTGAAGCTTTCTTT
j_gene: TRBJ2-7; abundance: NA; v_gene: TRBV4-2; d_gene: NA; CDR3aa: CASSQEGGGGSYEQYF; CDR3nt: TGTGCCAGCAGCCAAGAGGGGGGCGGGGGATCCTACGAGCAGTACTTC
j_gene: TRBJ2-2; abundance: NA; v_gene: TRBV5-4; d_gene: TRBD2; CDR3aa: CASSLGGLAAFTGELFF; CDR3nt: TGTGCCAGCAGCTTGGGGGGTCTAGCGGCTTTCACCGGGGAGCTGTTTTTT
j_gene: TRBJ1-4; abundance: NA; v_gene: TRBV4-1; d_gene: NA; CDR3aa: CASSQAHGSTNEKLFF; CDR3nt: TGCGCCAGCAGCCAAGCTCACGGGTCAACTAATGAAAAACTGTTTTTT
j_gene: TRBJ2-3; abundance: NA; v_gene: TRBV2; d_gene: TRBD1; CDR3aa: CASSADRGMKDTQYF; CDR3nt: TGTGCCAGCAGTGCGGACAGGGGGATGAAAGATACGCAGTATTTT
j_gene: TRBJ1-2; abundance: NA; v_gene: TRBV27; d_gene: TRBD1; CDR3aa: CASSSRQGVYGYTF; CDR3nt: TGTGCCAGCAGTTCCAGACAGGGAGTATATGGCTACACCTTC
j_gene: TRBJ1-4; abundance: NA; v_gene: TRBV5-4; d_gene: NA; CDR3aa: CASRRSGEREEKLFF; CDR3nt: TGTGCCAGCAGACGGTCGGGGGAACGGGAGGAAAAACTGTTTTTT
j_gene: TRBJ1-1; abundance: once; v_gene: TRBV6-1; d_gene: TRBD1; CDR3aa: CASTPGQGIAFF; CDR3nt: TGTGCCAGCACCCCCGGACAGGGAATAGCTTTCTTT
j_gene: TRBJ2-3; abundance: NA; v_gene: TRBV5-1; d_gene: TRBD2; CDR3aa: CASSPKGLAAGLTDTQYF; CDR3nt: TGCGCCAGCAGCCCGAAAGGACTAGCGGCGGGCCTCACAGATACGCAGTATTTT
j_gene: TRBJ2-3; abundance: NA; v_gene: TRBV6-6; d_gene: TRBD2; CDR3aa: CASSYAGGNTDTQYF; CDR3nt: TGTGCCAGCAGTTACGCGGGGGGGAACACAGATACGCAGTATTTT
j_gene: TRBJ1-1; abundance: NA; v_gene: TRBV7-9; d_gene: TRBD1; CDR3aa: CASSLGPPGQGGTEAFF; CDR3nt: TGTGCCAGCAGCTTAGGACCCCCGGGACAGGGTGGGACTGAAGCTTTCTTT
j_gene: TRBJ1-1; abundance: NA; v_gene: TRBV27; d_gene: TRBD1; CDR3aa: CASRNAGTGRFMNTEAFF; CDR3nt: TGTGCCAGCAGAAACGCCGGGACAGGTAGATTCATGAACACTGAAGCTTTCTTT
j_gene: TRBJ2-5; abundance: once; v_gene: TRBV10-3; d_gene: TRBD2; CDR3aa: CAISESTSGGSKETQYF; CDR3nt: TGTGCCATCAGTGAGTCGACCAGCGGGGGGTCCAAAGAGACCCAGTACTTC
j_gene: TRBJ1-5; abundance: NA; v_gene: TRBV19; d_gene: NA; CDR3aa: CASSSSGYQPQHF; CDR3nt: TGTGCCAGTAGTAGTTCAGGGTACCAGCCCCAGCATTTT